This TCR beta chain is drawn from a study of T cell responses to AZD1222 COVID-19 vaccine. Comments on this clone: The antigen remains unidentified.

The CDR3 has 16 residues. J lost 4 bases, V lost 0 bases, and 6 bases had no gene match. From germline, CDR1 is KGHDR and CDR2 SFDVKD. Study results and limitations: Females made up more of the donors, who were largely white British, and clonal diversity may have come out too low.

TCRdb's table, derived via immunoSEQ multiplex PCR, lists solely in-frame clones and lacks some. The repertoire consists of roughly 40,000 clones, with around 81% occurring once and the leading ten covering about 3.8%. Sequenced here: peripheral blood, sampled on day 0 of AZD1222 vaccination. The TCR sequence derives from an adult in good health. The rearrangement links TRBV24-1 to TRBJ2-5, with 8 bases identical to TRBD1. CDR3 protein: CATSDLATGERETQYF. The CDR3 DNA sequence: TGTGCCACCAGTGATTTGGCGACAGGGGAGAGAGAGACCCAGTACTTC.